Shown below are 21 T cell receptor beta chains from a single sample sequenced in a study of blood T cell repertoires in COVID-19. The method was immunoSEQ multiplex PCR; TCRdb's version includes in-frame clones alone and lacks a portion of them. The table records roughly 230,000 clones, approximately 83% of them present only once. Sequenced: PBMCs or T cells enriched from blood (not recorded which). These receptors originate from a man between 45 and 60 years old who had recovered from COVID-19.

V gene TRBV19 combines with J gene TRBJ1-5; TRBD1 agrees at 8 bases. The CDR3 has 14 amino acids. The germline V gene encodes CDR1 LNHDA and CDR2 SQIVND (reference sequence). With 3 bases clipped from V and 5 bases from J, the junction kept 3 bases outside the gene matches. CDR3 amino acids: CASSMDRAYQPQHF. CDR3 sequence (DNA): TGTGCCAGTAGTATGGACAGGGCCTATCAGCCCCAGCATTTT. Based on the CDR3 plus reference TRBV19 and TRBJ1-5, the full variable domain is DGGITQSPKYLFRKEGQNVTLSCEQNLNHDAMYWYRQDPGQGLRLIYYSQIVNDFQKGDIAEGYSVSREKKESFPLTVTSAQKNPTAFYLCASSMDRAYQPQHFGDGTRLSIL.

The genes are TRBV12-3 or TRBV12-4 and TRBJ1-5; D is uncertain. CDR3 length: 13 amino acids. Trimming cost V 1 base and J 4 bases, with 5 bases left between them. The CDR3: CASSLDGNQPQHF. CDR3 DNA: TGTGCCAGCAGTTTAGACGGGAATCAGCCCCAGCATTTT.

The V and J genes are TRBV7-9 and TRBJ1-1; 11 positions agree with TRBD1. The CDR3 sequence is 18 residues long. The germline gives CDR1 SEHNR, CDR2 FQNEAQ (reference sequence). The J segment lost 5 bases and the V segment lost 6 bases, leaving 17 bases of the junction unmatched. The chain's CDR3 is CASSRPRGQGVSSTEAFF. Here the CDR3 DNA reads TGTGCCAGCAGTCGACCGCGGGGACAGGGGGTCTCGAGTACTGAAGCTTTCTTT. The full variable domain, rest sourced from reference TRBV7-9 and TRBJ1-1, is DTGVSQNPRHKITKRGQNVTFRCDPISEHNRLYWYRQTLGQGPEFLTYFQNEAQLEKSRLLSDRFSAERPKGSFSTLEIQRTEQGDSAMYLCASSRPRGQGVSSTEAFFGQGTRLTVV.

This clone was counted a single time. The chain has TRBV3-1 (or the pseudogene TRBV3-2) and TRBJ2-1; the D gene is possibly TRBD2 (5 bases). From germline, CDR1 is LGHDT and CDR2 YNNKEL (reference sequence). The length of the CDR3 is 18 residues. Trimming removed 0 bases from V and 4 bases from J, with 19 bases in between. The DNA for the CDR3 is TGTGCCAGCAGCCAAGAGGGCCGAGAGAGCCGGAGGTACAATGAGCAGTTCTTC. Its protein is CASSQEGRESRRYNEQFF.

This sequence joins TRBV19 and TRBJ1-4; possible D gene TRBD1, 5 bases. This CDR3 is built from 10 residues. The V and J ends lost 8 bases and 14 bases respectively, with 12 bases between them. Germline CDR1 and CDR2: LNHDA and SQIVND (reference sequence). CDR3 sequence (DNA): TGTGCCAGTGGGGCTCTTGGTCTGTTTTTT. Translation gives CASGALGLFF.

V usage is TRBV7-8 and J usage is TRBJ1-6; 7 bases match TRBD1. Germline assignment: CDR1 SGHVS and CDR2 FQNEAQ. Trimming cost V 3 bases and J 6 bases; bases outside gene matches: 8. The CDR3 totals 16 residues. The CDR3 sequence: CASSFQTGNINSPLHF. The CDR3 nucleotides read TGTGCCAGCAGCTTCCAGACAGGGAATATTAATTCACCCCTCCACTTT.

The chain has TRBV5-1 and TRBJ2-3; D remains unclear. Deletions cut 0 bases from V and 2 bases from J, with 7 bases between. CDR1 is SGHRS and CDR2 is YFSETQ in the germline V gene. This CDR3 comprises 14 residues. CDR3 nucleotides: TGCGCCAGCAGCTTGGGTAGCCACACAGATACGCAGTATTTT. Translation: CASSLGSHTDTQYF.

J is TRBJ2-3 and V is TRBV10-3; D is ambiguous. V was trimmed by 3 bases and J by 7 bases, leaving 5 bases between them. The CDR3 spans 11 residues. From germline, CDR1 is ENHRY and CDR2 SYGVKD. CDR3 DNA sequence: TGTGCCATCAGTGACGCGAATACGCAGTATTTT. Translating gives CAISDANTQYF.

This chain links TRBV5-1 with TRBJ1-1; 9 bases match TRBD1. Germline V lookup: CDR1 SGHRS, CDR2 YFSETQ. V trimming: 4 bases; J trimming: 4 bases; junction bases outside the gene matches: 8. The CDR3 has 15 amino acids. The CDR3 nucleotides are TGCGCCAGCAGCAACACAGGGGGCGGGGGCACTGAAGCTTTCTTT. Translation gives CASSNTGGGGTEAFF.

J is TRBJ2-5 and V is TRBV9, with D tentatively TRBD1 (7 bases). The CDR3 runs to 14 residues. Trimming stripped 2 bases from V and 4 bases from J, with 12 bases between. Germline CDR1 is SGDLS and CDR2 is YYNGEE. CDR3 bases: TGTGCCAGCAGCGTTCAGGGGGGCGGAGAGACCCAGTACTTC. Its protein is CASSVQGGGETQYF. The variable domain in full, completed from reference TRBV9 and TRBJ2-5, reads DSGVTQTPKHLITATGQRVTLRCSPRSGDLSVYWYQQSLDQGLQFLIQYYNGEERAKGNILERFSAQQFPDLHSELNLSSLELGDSALYFCASSVQGGGETQYFGPGTRLLVL.

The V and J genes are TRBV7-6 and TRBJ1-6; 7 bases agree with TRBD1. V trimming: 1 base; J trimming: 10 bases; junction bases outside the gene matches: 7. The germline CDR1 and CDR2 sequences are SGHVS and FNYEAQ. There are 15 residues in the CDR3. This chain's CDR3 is CASSLGGDRDSPLHF. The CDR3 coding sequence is TGTGCCAGCAGCTTAGGAGGAGACAGGGACTCACCCCTCCACTTT.

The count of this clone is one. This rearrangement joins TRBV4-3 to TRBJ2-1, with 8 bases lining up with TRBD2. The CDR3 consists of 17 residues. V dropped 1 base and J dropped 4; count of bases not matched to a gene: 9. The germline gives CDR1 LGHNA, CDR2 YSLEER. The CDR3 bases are TGCGCCAGCAGCCAAGCGAGGAAAAGCGGGAGTTACAATGAGCAGTTCTTC. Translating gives CASSQARKSGSYNEQFF.

CDR3 region: CATSDPNNSEQYF. CDR3 bases: TGTGCCACCAGTGATCCAAACAATTCCGAGCAGTACTTC. V gene TRBV24-1 combines with J gene TRBJ2-7; D unresolved. Trimming pared 3 bases from V and 6 bases from J, leaving 11 bases between. This CDR3 region has 13 residues. Germline loops: CDR1 KGHDR, CDR2 SFDVKD.

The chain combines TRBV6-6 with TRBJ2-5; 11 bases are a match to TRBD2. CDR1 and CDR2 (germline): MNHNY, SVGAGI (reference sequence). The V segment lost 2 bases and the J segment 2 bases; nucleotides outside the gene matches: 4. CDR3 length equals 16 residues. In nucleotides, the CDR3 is TGTGCCAGCAGTTACGGTATAGCGGGAGGGCAAGAGACCCAGTACTTC. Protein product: CASSYGIAGGQETQYF.

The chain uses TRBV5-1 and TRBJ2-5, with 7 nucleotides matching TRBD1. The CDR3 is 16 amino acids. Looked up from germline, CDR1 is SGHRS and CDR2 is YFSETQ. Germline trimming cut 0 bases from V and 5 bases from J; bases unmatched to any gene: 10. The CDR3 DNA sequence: TGCGCCAGCAGCTTGGGACAGGGCGCAACGGGGGAGACCCAGTACTTC. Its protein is CASSLGQGATGETQYF.

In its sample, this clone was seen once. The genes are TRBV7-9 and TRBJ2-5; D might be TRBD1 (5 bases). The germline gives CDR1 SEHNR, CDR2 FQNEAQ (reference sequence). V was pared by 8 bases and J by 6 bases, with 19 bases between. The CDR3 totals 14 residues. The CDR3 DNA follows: TGTGCCAGCTTGGGGCAGGGCATGTTAAAGACCCAGTACTTC. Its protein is CASLGQGMLKTQYF.

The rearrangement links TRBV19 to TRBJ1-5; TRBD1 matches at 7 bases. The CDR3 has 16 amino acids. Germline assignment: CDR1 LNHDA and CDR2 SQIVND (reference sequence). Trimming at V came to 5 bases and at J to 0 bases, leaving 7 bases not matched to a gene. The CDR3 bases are TGTGCCAGTAGTGCCCGACAGGGCAATAGCAATCAGCCCCAGCATTTT. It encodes CASSARQGNSNQPQHF. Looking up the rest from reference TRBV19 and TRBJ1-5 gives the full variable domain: DGGITQSPKYLFRKEGQNVTLSCEQNLNHDAMYWYRQDPGQGLRLIYYSQIVNDFQKGDIAEGYSVSREKKESFPLTVTSAQKNPTAFYLCASSARQGNSNQPQHFGDGTRLSIL.

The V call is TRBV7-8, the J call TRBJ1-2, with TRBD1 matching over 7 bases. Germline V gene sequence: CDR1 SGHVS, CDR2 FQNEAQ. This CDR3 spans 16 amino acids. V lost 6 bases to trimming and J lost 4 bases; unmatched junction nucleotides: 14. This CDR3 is CASRQEGTAQGYGYTF. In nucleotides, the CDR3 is TGTGCCAGCAGACAAGAAGGGACAGCCCAAGGCTATGGCTACACCTTC. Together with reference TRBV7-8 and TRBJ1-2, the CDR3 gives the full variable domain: GAGVSQSPRYKVAKRGQDVALRCDPISGHVSLFWYQQALGQGPEFLTYFQNEAQLDKSGLPSDRFFAERPEGSVSTLKIQRTQQEDSAVYLCASRQEGTAQGYGYTFGSGTRLTVV.

The DNA for the CDR3 is TGTGCCAGCAGCCAACGGGGGGGCGCCCTTAATGAAAAACTGTTTTTT. Translation gives CASSQRGGALNEKLFF. This sequence joins TRBV3-1 (or the pseudogene TRBV3-2) and TRBJ1-4; D is possibly TRBD1 (6 bases). This CDR3 has 16 amino acids. Germline V lookup: CDR1 LGHDT, CDR2 YNNKEL (reference sequence). Trimming removed 2 bases at V and 4 bases at J, with 14 bases between.

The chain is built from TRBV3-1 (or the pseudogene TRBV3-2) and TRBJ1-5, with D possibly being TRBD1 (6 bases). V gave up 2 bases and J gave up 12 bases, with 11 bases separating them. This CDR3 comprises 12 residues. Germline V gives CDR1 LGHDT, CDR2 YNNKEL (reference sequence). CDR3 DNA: TGTGCCAGCAGCCAACCGTCAGGGGTCCAGCATTTT. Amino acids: CASSQPSGVQHF.

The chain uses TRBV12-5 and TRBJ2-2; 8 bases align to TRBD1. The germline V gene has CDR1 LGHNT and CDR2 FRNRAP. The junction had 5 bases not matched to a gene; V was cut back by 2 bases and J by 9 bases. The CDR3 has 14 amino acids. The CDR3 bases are TGTGCTAGTGGTTTGCGGGCAGGGGGCCGGGAGCTGTTTTTT. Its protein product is CASGLRAGGRELFF.